The present TCR beta chain was sequenced within a study of cytomegalovirus exposure and HLA in healthy donors. Study results and limitations: In vitro, three CMV-associated chains proved specific for CMV antigens.

Germline V gene lookup returns CDR1 ENHRY and CDR2 SYGVKD. Unmatched junction bases numbered 4, after V lost 4 bases and J lost 6 bases. CDR3 size: 15 residues. As regards this clone: No antigen is known for it.

13 Jbeta primers and 60 Vbeta primers were used for the PCR. The data were produced by immunoSEQ multiplex PCR, yet TCRdb's version contains in-frame clones alone and is incomplete. Among around 100,000 clones listed, more than 60% were seen once. The source of this sequence is a young woman in good health and CMV-seropositive. The V gene is TRBV10-3, the J gene TRBJ2-7, with TRBD2 identical over 15 bases. The sample was PBMCs. The CDR3 DNA sequence: TGTGCCATCAGTGGGACTAGCGGGAGGGGGCTCGAGCAGTACTTC. This encodes CAISGTSGRGLEQYF.